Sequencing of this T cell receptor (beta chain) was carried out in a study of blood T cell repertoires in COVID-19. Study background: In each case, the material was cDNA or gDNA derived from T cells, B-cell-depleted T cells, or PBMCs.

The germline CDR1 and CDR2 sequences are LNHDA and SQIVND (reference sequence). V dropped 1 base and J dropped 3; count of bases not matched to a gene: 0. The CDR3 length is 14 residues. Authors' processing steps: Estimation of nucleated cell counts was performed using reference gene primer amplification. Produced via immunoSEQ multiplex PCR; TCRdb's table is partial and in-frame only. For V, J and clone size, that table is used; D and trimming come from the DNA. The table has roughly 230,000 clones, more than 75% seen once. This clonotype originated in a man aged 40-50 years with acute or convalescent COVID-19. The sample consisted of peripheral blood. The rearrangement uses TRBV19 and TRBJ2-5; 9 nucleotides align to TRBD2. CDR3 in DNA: TGTGCCAGTAGTATAGCTAGCGGGGAAGAGACCCAGTACTTC. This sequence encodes CASSIASGEETQYF.